The T cell receptor (beta chain) under discussion was sequenced for a study of T-cell memory formation after mild COVID-19. Overall study: Most TCR clusters belonged to a single donor. Study findings and constraints: Clones that contracted from day 15 to 85 were balanced CD4/CD8, while later expanders leaned CD4+. There were some responding clones in pre-infection memory, which suggested that cross-reactive memory had joined. For second-wave clones that peaked at day 37, SARS-CoV-2 specificity went unverified.

A word on this clonotype: As yet, its antigen is unknown.

From the 5' RACE reads, TCRdb called clonotypes with MiXCR, one entry per CDR3 protein. The table shows 500,000 to 600,000 distinct CDR3 sequences, with under 20% occurring only once. Germline CDR1 is SGHVS and CDR2 is FQNEAQ. This CDR3 is 13 amino acids long. Germline trimming cut 6 bases from V and 5 bases from J; bases unmatched to any gene: 7. The source is an adult woman who had mild COVID-19 (a few samples of this study predate the infection). Cell type and time point are not known. Input material: PBMCs or a T cell subset sorted from them (not recorded which). The chain links TRBV7-8 to TRBJ2-7; 7 bases agree with TRBD2. This CDR3 is CASSSGGVDEQYF. The CDR3 DNA reads as TGTGCCAGCAGTTCTGGGGGGGTTGACGAGCAGTACTTC.